This TCR beta chain was sequenced during a study of blood T cell repertoires in COVID-19. The protocol was immunoSEQ multiplex PCR, while the TCRdb copy is restricted to in-frame clones and leaves out a portion. The sample has about 60,000 clones; roughly 88% are singletons. Only a few counts were recorded for this clone. Germline V gives CDR1 LGHDT, CDR2 YNNKEL (reference sequence). Between the trimmed V and J ends, which lost 4 bases and 3 bases, there was a span of 10 bases. CDR3 length: 14 amino acids. The source of this sequence is a man aged 55 to 70 with acute or convalescent COVID-19. Sequencing was carried out using peripheral blood. The V gene is TRBV3-1 (or the pseudogene TRBV3-2), the J gene TRBJ1-5, with D uncertain. The CDR3 sequence is CASSPSGNNQPQHF. The CDR3 region has the DNA TGTGCCAGCAGCCCTTCCGGGAACAATCAGCCCCAGCATTTT.